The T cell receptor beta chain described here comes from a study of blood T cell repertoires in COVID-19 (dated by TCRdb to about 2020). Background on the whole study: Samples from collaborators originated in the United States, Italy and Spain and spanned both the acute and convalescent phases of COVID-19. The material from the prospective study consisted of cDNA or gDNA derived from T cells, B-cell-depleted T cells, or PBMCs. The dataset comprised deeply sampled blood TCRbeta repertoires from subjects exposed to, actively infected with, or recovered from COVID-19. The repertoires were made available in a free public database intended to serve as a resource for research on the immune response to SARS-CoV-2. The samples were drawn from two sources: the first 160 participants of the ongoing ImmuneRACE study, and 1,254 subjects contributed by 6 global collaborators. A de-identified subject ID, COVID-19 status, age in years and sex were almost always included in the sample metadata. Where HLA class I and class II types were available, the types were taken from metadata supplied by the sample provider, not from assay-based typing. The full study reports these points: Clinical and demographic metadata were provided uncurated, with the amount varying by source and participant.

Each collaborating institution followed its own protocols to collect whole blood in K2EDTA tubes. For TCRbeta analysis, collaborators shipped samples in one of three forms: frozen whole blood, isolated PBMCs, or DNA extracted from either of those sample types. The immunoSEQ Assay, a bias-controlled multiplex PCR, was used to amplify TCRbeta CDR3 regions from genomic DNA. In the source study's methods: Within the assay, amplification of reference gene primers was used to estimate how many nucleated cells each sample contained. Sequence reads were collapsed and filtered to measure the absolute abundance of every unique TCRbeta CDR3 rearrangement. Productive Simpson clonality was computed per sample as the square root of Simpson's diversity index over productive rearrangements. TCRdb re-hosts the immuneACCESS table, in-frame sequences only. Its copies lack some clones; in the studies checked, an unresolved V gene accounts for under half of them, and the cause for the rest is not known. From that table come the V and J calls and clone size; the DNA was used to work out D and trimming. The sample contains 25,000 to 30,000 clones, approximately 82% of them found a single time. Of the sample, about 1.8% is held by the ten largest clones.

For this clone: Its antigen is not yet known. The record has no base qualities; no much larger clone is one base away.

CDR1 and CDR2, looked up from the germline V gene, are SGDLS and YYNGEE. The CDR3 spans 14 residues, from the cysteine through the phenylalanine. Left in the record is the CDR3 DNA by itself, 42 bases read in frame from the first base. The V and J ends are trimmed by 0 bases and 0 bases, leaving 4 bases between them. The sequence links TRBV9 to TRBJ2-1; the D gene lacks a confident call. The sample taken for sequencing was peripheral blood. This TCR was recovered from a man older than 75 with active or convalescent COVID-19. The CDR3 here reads CASSVGSSYNEQFF. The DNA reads TGTGCCAGCAGCGTAGGGAGCTCCTACAATGAGCAGTTCTTC.